These T cell receptor beta chains were read from a single sample in a study of CD8 T cells in Susac syndrome. Each CDR3 protein is one row after TCRdb ran MiXCR on the immunoSEQ multiplex PCR reads. There are fewer than 350,000 distinct CDR3 sequences in the sample; 65% to 90% occur only once, and 0.2% to 0.25% lies in the top ten. What was sequenced was CD8+ T cells from PBMCs. These receptors were taken from a human donor with multiple sclerosis. Both conserved end residues are part of each CDR3. Each record gives: CDR3 DNA, CDR3 protein, V gene, J gene, D gene. D genes are given only for firm matches.

TGTGCCAGCAGTTACTGGACGGATAGCAATCAGCCCCAGCATTTT	CASSYWTDSNQPQHF	TRBV6-2/TRBV6-3	TRBJ1-5	.
TGTGCCAGCAGTTTATTTACCAGGAACACTGAAGCTTTCTTT	CASSLFTRNTEAFF	TRBV28	TRBJ1-1	.
TGTGCCAGCAGCTTACAGGGGAGGCATGGCTACACCTTC	CASSLQGRHGYTF	TRBV13	TRBJ1-2	.
TGTGCCAGCGATTCTGGAAACACCATATATTTT	CASDSGNTIYF	TRBV6-2/TRBV6-3	TRBJ1-3	.
TGTGCCAGCACCAGCCCGGACAGAACTAACTATGGCTACACCTTC	CASTSPDRTNYGYTF	TRBV28	TRBJ1-2	.
TGTGCCAGCAGCTTAGGGGGAGGGCCTGAAGCTTTCTTT	CASSLGGGPEAFF	TRBV7-9	TRBJ1-1	.
TGTGCCATCAGCCAACCGGGACAGACCTCCTACGAGCAGTACTTC	CAISQPGQTSYEQYF	TRBV10-3	TRBJ2-7	TRBD1
TGTGCCAGCAGTTTAAAGACAACCACCGGGGAGCTGTTTTTT	CASSLKTTTGELFF	TRBV28	TRBJ2-2	.
TGCGCCAGCAGCCCCTGGCTAGCTAGGAAGTACGAGCAGTACTTC	CASSPWLARKYEQYF	TRBV4-3	TRBJ2-7	.
TGTGCCAGCAGTTCGACGGGACTTTACAATGAGCAGTTCTTC	CASSSTGLYNEQFF	TRBV28	TRBJ2-1	.
TGTGCCAGCAGTTTGTGGCTAGCGGATCACAATGAGCAGTTCTTC	CASSLWLADHNEQFF	TRBV27	TRBJ2-1	TRBD2
TGTGCCACCAGCAGACCGGGACTAGAACGACGTTGGCGGTATTTT	CATSRPGLERRWRYF	TRBV15	TRBJ2-3	TRBD2
TGCGCCAGCAGCCAAGTCTCAGCGGTTCCGGGTAATGAGCAGTTCTTC	CASSQVSAVPGNEQFF	TRBV4-1	TRBJ2-1	.
TGTGCCACCAGCAGGGAAGCCGGGACGGCTTTCCAGTACTTC	CATSREAGTAFQYF	TRBV15	TRBJ2-7	.
TGTGCCAGCAGCTTAGAAACCGGCGGGGACCAGTACTTC	CASSLETGGDQYF	TRBV11-3	TRBJ2-5	.